This T cell receptor (beta chain) comes out of a study of shared clonotypes between healthy human individuals. General observations from the study: Sequencing depth was expected to influence donor clonotype sharing.

Extraction of genomic DNA in unsorted samples used 86 million or so PBMCs. Ten immunoSEQ deep assay plates were used to sequence the DNA of unsorted PBMCs. Only in-frame clones appear in the TCRdb table, and some are missing; sequencing was by immunoSEQ multiplex PCR. The data hold about 490,000 clones, with about three quarters observed a single time. This clone appeared a few times. Its antigen is unknown. Germline assignment: CDR1 SGHNT and CDR2 YENEEA. There are 15 residues in the CDR3. The V and J ends lost 3 bases and 5 bases respectively, with 14 bases between them. The chain couples TRBV11-3 to TRBJ2-1; TRBD2 is a possible D gene (6 bases). The TCR originated in a woman in her thirties or forties in good health. Some clones in this sample may be carry-over from other donors' samples. Sequencing input: PBMCs. DNA of the CDR3: TGTGCCAGCAGCTTTGGGGGGTGGGCCAACAATGAGCAGTTCTTC. Amino acids: CASSFGGWANNEQFF.